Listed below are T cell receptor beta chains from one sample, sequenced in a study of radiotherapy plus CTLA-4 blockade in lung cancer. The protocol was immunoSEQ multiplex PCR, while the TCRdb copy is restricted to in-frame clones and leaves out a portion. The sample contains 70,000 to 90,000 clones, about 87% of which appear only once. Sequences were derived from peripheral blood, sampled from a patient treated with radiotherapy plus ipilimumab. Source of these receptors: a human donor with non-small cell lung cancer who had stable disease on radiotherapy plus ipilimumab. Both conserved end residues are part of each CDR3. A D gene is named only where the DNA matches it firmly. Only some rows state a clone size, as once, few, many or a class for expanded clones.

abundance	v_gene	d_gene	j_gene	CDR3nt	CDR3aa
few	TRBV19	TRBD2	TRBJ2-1	TGTGCCAGTAGTATATTTGGTAGCGGGAGGGCCGATGAGCAGTTCTTC	CASSIFGSGRADEQFF
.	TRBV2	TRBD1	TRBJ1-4	TGTGCCAGCAGGGACAGGGCGACTAATGAAAAACTGTTTTTT	CASRDRATNEKLFF
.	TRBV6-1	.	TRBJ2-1	TGTGCCAGCAGTGTTGAGGGGACCGGAGCGGACGGCCATGAGCAGTTCTTC	CASSVEGTGADGHEQFF
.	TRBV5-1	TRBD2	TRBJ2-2	TGCGCCAGCAGCTTGGGAGCGGGAGTCACCGGGGAGCTGTTTTTT	CASSLGAGVTGELFF
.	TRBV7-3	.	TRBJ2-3	TGTGCCAGCAGCGTCAGGGTTGTGAAAGATACGCAGTATTTT	CASSVRVVKDTQYF
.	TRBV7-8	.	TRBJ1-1	TGTGCCAGCAGTCGCGGATTGAACACTGAAGCTTTCTTT	CASSRGLNTEAFF
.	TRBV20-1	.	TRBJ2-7	TGCAGTACAGCCGGGATCTACGAGCAGTACTTC	CSTAGIYEQYF
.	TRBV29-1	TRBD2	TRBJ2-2	TGTAGCGCTACCCTAGCGGGAGGGCCGACCGGGGAGCTGTTTTTT	CSATLAGGPTGELFF
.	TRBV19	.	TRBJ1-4	TGTGCCAGTAGTATTTTGGGGGTAACTAATGAAAAACTGTTTTTT	CASSILGVTNEKLFF
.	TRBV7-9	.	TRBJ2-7	TGTGCCAGCAGCTTACCCGGACACTACTACGAGCAGTACTTC	CASSLPGHYYEQYF
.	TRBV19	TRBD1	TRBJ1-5	TGTGCCAGTACGCCGGGACAGGCCTCTTCAGCCCAGCATTTT	CASTPGQASSAQHF
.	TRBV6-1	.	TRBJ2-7	TGTGCCAGCAGTGAGCCAGGGGAAACCTACGAGCAGTACTTC	CASSEPGETYEQYF
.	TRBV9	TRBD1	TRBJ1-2	TGTGCCAGCAGCGTAGAACAGGGGGCCTCCTATGGCTACACCTTC	CASSVEQGASYGYTF
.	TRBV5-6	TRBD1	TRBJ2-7	TGTGCCAGCAGCTTTGAAAAGGGGGCGGACTACGAGCAGTACTTC	CASSFEKGADYEQYF
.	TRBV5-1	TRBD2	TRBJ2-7	TGCGCCAGCACCCCCGAGGGCGGGAGCGGATACGAGCAGTACTTC	CASTPEGGSGYEQYF
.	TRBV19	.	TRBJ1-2	TGTGCCAGTAGTATGGTCATAGTTCCCTATGGCTACACCTTC	CASSMVIVPYGYTF
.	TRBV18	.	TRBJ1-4	TGTGCCAGCTCACCCTTTAATGAAAAACTGTTTTTT	CASSPFNEKLFF
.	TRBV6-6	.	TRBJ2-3	TGTGCCAGCAGAGGAGAAGTCGGCACAGATACGCAGTATTTT	CASRGEVGTDTQYF
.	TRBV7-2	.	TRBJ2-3	TGTGCCAGCAGCTTAGACGGGAGCGGTGATACGCAGTATTTT	CASSLDGSGDTQYF
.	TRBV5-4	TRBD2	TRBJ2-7	TGTGCCAGCAGCTTGCAGGCAAGCGGGAGGTACGAGCAGTACTTC	CASSLQASGRYEQYF
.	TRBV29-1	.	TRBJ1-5	TGCAGCGTTGGACAGAACAGCAATCAGCCCCAGCATTTT	CSVGQNSNQPQHF
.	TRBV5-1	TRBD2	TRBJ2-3	TGCGCCAGCAGCTTACCTAGCGGGGGGGCCAGCACAGATACGCAGTATTTT	CASSLPSGGASTDTQYF
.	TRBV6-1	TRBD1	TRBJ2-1	TGTGCCAGCAGTGGGGCCGGGACAGGGGGCAATGAGCAGTTCTTC	CASSGAGTGGNEQFF
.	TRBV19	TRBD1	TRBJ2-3	TGTGCCAGTAGTATAGAAGGACAGGGGGCTAATACGCAGTATTTT	CASSIEGQGANTQYF
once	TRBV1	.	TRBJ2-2	TGCACCAGCAGACCGAAACCCGGGACGGGGAGAAGCCGCAACACCGGGGAGCTGTTTTTT	CTSRPKPGTGRSRNTGELFF
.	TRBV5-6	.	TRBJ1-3	TGTGCCAGCAGCTTGGGCAGACGGAGTGACACCATATATTTT	CASSLGRRSDTIYF
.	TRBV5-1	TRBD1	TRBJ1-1	TGCGCCAGCAGCTTGGAAGGCAGGGGGACCACTGAAGCTTTCTTT	CASSLEGRGTTEAFF
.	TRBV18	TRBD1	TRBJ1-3	TGTGCCAGCTCATCGACAGGGAGATCTGGAAACACCATATATTTT	CASSSTGRSGNTIYF
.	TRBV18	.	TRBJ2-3	TGTGCCAGCTCACCATTCACAGATACGCAGTATTTT	CASSPFTDTQYF
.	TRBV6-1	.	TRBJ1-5	TGTGCCAGCAGTGACCATGGGACTGCCCGGGGCAATCAGCCCCAGCATTTT	CASSDHGTARGNQPQHF
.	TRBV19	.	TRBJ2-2	TGTGCCAGTAGTATGACTACCCCGAACACCGGGGAGCTGTTTTTT	CASSMTTPNTGELFF
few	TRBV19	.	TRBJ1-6	TGTGCCAGTAGTTTGGGTGCAGATTCACCCCTCCACTTT	CASSLGADSPLHF
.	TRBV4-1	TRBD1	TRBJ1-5	TGCGCCAGCAGCCAAGACGCAGGGGGACAGGACAATCAGCCCCAGCATTTT	CASSQDAGGQDNQPQHF
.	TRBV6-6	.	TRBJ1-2	TGTGCCAGCAGTTACTCAGAGGCGGGGAGTGGCTACACCTTC	CASSYSEAGSGYTF
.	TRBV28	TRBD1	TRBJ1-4	TGTGCCAGCAGTTCCCAGACAGGGGGCTCTGAAAAACTGTTTTTT	CASSSQTGGSEKLFF
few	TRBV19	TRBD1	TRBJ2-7	TGTGCCAGTGCTAAACAGGGGGCGATCGGCGAGCAGTACTTC	CASAKQGAIGEQYF
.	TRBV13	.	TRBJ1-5	TGTGCCAGCAGCTTAAGACAGGCGTTAGAGCAGCCCCAGCATTTT	CASSLRQALEQPQHF
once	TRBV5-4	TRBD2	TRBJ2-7	TGTGCCAGCAGCACCGGGACTAGCGGCTCCTACGAGCAGTACTTC	CASSTGTSGSYEQYF
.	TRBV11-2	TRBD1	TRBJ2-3	TGTGCCAGCAGTGGGTTCGGGACAGGGAGCACAGATACGCAGTATTTT	CASSGFGTGSTDTQYF
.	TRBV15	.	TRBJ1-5	TGTGCCACCAGCGGAAACACCAGAGCCCAGCATTTT	CATSGNTRAQHF
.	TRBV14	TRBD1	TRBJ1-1	TGTGCCAGCAGCGAAACCGGGACAGAGAAAGCTTTCTTT	CASSETGTEKAFF
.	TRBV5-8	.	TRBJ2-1	TGTGCCAGCAGACCGGGACTCCCGGGGGACAATGAGCAGTTCTTC	CASRPGLPGDNEQFF
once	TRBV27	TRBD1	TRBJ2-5	TGTGCCAGCAGTTACGGCAGGGGGCAGGAGACCCAGTACTTC	CASSYGRGQETQYF
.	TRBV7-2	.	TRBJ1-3	TGTGCCAGCAGCTTGGCGGGGGCTGGAAACACCATATATTTT	CASSLAGAGNTIYF
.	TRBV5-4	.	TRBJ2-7	TGTGCCAGCAGCTTGGGGGGGAGCTCCTACGAGCAGTACTTC	CASSLGGSSYEQYF
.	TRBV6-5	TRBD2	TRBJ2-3	TGTGCCAGCCGTTTTACGGGAGGAAGAGATACGCAGTATTTT	CASRFTGGRDTQYF
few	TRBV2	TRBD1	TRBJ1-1	TGTGCCAGTGCTGGGACAGGGACTTTTGAAGCTTTCTTT	CASAGTGTFEAFF
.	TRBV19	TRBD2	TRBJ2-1	TGTGCCAGTACTAAAACCGGTCCGGGACTAGCGGGAGTGGAGCAGTTCTTC	CASTKTGPGLAGVEQFF
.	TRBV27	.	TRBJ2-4	TGTGCCAGCACCTCGGACAGACTTCTAGCCAAAAACATTCAGTACTTC	CASTSDRLLAKNIQYF
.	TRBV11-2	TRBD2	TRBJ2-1	TGTGCCAGCAGCTCTAGCGGGGGAGAGTACAATGAGCAGTTCTTC	CASSSSGGEYNEQFF
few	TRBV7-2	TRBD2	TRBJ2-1	TGTGCCAGCGAGCGGGAGTCCTACAATGAGCAGTTCTTC	CASERESYNEQFF
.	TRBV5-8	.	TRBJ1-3	TGTGCCAGCAGCGTGACTTCGGGGGCGCGAGGAAACACCATATATTTT	CASSVTSGARGNTIYF
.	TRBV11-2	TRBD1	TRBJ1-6	TGTGCCAGCAGCTTAATGGAGGGGGCGATTAATTCACCCCTCCACTTT	CASSLMEGAINSPLHF
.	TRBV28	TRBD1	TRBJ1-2	TGTGCCAGCAGTTCCTCAGGGACAGGGCTAGGGTATGGCTACACCTTC	CASSSSGTGLGYGYTF
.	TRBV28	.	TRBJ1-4	TGTGCCAGCAGCAACCCTCGAGACAGTGATGAAAAACTGTTTTTT	CASSNPRDSDEKLFF
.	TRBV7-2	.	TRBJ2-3	TGTGCCAGCAGCACAGTGTCTAGCTCAGATACGCAGTATTTT	CASSTVSSSDTQYF
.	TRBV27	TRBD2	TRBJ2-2	TGTGCCAGCATACCGCGGGGGGGCCGTACCGGGGAGCTGTTTTTT	CASIPRGGRTGELFF
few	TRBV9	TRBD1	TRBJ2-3	TGTGCCAGCAGCGTACGACAGGGAACAGATACGCAGTATTTT	CASSVRQGTDTQYF
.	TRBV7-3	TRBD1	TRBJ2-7	TGTGCCAGCAGATCGACAGGGGGGCACGAGCAGTACTTC	CASRSTGGHEQYF
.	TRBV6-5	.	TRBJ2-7	TGTGCCAGCAGTTCGGCAGGGGGGGAGCAGTACTTC	CASSSAGGEQYF